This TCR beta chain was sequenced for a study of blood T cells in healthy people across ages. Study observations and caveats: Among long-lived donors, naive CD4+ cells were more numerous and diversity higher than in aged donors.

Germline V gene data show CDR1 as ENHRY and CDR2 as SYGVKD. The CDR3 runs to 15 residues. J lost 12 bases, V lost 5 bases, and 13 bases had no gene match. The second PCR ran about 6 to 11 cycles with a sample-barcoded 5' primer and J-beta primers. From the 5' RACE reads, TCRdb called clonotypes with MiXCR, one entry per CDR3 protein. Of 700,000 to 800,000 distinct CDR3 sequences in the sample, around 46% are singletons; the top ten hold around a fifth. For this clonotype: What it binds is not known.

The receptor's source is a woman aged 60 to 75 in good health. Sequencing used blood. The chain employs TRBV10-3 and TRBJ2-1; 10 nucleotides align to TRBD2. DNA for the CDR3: TGTGCCATCAGTTATGGTCGAGCGGGAGGGCCTGGGCAGTTCTTC. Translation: CAISYGRAGGPGQFF.